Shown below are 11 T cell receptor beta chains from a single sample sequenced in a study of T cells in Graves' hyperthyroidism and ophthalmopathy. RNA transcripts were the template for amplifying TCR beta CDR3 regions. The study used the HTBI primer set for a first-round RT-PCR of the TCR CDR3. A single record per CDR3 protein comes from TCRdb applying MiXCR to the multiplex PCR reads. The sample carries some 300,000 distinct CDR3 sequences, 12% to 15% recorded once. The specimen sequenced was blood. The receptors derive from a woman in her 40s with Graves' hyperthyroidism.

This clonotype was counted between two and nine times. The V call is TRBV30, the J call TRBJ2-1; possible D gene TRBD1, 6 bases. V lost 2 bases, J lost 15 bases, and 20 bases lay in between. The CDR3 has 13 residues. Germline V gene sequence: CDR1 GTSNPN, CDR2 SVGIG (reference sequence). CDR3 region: CAWSQGTGFGTFF. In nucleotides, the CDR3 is TGTGCCTGGAGTCAGGGGACGGGATTCGGTACGTTCTTC.

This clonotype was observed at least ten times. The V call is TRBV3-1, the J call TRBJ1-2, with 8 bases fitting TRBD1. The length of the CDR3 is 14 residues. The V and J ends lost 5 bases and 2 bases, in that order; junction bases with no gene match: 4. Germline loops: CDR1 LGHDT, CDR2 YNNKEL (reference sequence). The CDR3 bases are TGTGCCAGCAGCAGGACAGGGCTAAACTATGGCTACACCTTC. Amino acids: CASSRTGLNYGYTF.

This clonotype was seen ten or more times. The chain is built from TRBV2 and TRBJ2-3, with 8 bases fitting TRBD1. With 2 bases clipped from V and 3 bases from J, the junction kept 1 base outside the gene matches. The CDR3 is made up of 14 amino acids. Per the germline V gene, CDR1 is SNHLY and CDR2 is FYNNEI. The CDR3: CASSENRGTDTQYF. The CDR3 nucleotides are TGTGCCAGCAGTGAAAACAGGGGGACAGATACGCAGTATTTT.

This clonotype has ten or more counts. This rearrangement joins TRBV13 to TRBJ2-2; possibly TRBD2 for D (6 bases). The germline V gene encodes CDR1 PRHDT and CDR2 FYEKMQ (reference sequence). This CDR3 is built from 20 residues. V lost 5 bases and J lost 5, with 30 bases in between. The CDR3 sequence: CASSPNRGFWTGMWTGELFF. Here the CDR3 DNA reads TGTGCCAGCAGCCCCAACCGGGGGTTCTGGACGGGAATGTGGACCGGGGAGCTGTTTTTT.

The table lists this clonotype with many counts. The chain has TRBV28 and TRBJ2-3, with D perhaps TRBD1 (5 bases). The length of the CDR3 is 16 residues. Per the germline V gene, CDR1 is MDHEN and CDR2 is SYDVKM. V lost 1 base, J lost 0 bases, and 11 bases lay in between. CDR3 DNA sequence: TGTGCCAGCAGTTTATATAGACAGACTAGCACAGATACGCAGTATTTT. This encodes CASSLYRQTSTDTQYF.

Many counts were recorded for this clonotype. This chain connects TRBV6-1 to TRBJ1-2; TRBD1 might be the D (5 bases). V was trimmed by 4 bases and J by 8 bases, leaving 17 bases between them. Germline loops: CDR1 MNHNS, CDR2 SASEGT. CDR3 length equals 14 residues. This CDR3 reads CASSGSQEFGGYTF. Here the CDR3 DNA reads TGTGCCAGCAGTGGATCACAGGAATTTGGCGGCTACACCTTC.

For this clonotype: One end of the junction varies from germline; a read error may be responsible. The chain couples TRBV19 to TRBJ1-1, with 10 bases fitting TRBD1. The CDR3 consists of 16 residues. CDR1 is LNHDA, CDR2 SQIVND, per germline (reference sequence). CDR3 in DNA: TGTGCCGGTAGTATATGGGACAGGGGTCCGAACACTGAAGCTTTCTTT. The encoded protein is CAGSIWDRGPNTEAFF.

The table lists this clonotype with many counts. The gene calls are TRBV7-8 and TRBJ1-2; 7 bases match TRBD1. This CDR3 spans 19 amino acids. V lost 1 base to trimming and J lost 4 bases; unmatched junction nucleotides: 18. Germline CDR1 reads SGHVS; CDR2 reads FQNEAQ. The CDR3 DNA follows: TGTGCCAGCAGCTTAGGGGCCACTGAGACAGGGTCCGTCTTCTATGGCTACACCTTC. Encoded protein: CASSLGATETGSVFYGYTF.

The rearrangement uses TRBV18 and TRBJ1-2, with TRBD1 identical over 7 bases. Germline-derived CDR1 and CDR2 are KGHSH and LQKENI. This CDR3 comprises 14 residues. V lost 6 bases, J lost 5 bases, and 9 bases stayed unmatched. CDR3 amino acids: CASSLQGGQYGYTF. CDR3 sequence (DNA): TGTGCCAGCTCGCTTCAGGGGGGGCAATATGGCTACACCTTC.

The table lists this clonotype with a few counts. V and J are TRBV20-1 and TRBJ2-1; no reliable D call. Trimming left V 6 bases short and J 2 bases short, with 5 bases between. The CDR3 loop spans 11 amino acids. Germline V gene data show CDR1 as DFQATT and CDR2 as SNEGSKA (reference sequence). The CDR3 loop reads CSALAYNEQFF. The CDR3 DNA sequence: TGCAGTGCGCTGGCCTACAATGAGCAGTTCTTC.

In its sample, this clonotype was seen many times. Here the CDR3 reads CASSRRLGGTEAFF. The CDR3 nucleotides are TGTGCCAGCAGTCGGCGGCTCGGTGGCACTGAAGCTTTCTTT. The V gene is TRBV14, the J gene TRBJ1-1, with D hard to call. The CDR3 runs 14 residues. Germline values: CDR1 SGHDN, CDR2 FVKESK. V was cut by 6 bases and J by 4 bases, with 15 bases left in between.